A selection of T cell receptor beta chains follows, all from one sample in a study of neoadjuvant anti-PD-1 for oral cavity cancer. The repertoire was sequenced with immunoSEQ multiplex PCR; TCRdb's copy has only in-frame clones and lacks some. The data contain 84,000 or so clones, more than 80% of them singletons. This specimen was PBMCs, taken before nivolumab (anti-PD-1) treatment. The receptors shown here come from a person between 35 and 79 years old with oral cavity squamous cell carcinoma. The CDR3 runs from the conserved cysteine through the conserved F or W. D genes are given only for firm matches. The size entry is marked missing in some rows and otherwise reads once, few, many or a size class.

D	V	size	J	DNA	CDR3
-	TRBV19	-	TRBJ1-3	TGTGCCAGTAGGCTCGAGCAGGGTTCTGGAAACACCATATATTTT	CASRLEQGSGNTIYF
-	TRBV7-2	-	TRBJ1-5	TGTGCCACCTATTCCGGCAACAATCAGCCCCAGCATTTT	CATYSGNNQPQHF
TRBD1	TRBV6-5	-	TRBJ1-1	TGTGCCAGCAGTCTTACAGGGGAAGGGAACACTGAAGCTTTCTTT	CASSLTGEGNTEAFF
-	TRBV11-2	-	TRBJ2-7	TGTGCCAGCAGCTTAGGGGCGGCGGAGCAGTACTTC	CASSLGAAEQYF
-	TRBV6-6	-	TRBJ1-1	TGTGCCAGCAACTACCCCCCGGGGACTGAAGCTTTCTTT	CASNYPPGTEAFF
-	TRBV30	-	TRBJ2-7	TGTGCCTGGAGCCTGACAGCATCATACGAGCAGTACTTC	CAWSLTASYEQYF
-	TRBV6-5	-	TRBJ2-7	TGTGCCAGCAGTTACGGGGGGGAGCAGTACTTC	CASSYGGEQYF
-	TRBV29-1	-	TRBJ1-1	TGCAGCGTTGAGGGGAACACTGAAGCTTTCTTT	CSVEGNTEAFF
-	TRBV7-8	-	TRBJ1-5	TGTGCCAGCAGCTTGGAGGGCCGTTATAGCAATCAGCCCCAGCATTTT	CASSLEGRYSNQPQHF
-	TRBV6-5	-	TRBJ2-6	TGTGCCAGCAGGACCACAGGGCCCGGGGCCAACGTCCTGACTTTC	CASRTTGPGANVLTF
-	TRBV2	-	TRBJ1-2	TGTGCCAGCAGTGAGACAACAGGCTGGTCTGAAGGCTACACCTTC	CASSETTGWSEGYTF
TRBD2	TRBV11-3	-	TRBJ2-7	TGTGCCAGCAGCGCCGGACTAGCGGGAGGCCTGGCCGAGCAGTACTTC	CASSAGLAGGLAEQYF
TRBD2	TRBV29-1	-	TRBJ2-5	TGCAGCGTTGATAGATTAGCGGGCCTACAAGAGACCCAGTACTTC	CSVDRLAGLQETQYF
-	TRBV27	-	TRBJ2-5	TGTGCCAGCAGTTTAGTAGCGACAGAGACCCAGTACTTC	CASSLVATETQYF
TRBD1	TRBV14	once	TRBJ2-7	TGTGCCAGCAGCCAAGATCGGTGGACAGGGTTTTCCAAGCAGTACTTC	CASSQDRWTGFSKQYF
-	TRBV25-1	-	TRBJ2-7	TGTGCCAGCAGTGAGTCGGGGCGGTCGTACGAGCAGTACTTC	CASSESGRSYEQYF
TRBD1	TRBV6-5	-	TRBJ2-5	TGTGCCCGTCCGGCGGGACAGGGGGAGGTGGAGACCCAGTACTTC	CARPAGQGEVETQYF
TRBD1	TRBV18	-	TRBJ2-1	TGTGCCAGCTCACTGCTAACCGGGACAGGGGGCCGCAATGAGCAGTTCTTC	CASSLLTGTGGRNEQFF
-	TRBV27	-	TRBJ1-5	TGTGCCAGCAGTTTCCGGGACACAACCCAGCCCCAGCATTTT	CASSFRDTTQPQHF
-	TRBV10-3	-	TRBJ1-3	TGTGCCATCACTAACAGGTCTGGAAACACCATATATTTT	CAITNRSGNTIYF
-	TRBV9	few	TRBJ2-5	TGTGCCAGCAGCGTAGGAGGCGGGCTAGGTGAGACCCAGTACTTC	CASSVGGGLGETQYF
-	TRBV10-3	-	TRBJ2-3	TGTGCCATCAGCGAGGCCGCAGATACGCAGTATTTT	CAISEAADTQYF
TRBD1	TRBV10-3	-	TRBJ2-1	TGTGCCATCAGTGAGTGGGGACAGTTAGAGTTCTTC	CAISEWGQLEFF
-	TRBV19	-	TRBJ1-1	TGTGCCAGTAGGGACACTCGGATGAACACTGAAGCTTTCTTT	CASRDTRMNTEAFF
TRBD2	TRBV28	-	TRBJ2-1	TGTGCCAGCTTGGGGACTAGGTCGACGGGTGAGCAGTTCTTC	CASLGTRSTGEQFF
-	TRBV5-1	-	TRBJ1-1	TGCGCCAGCAAGATGAACACTGAAGCTTTCTTT	CASKMNTEAFF
TRBD2	TRBV5-1	-	TRBJ2-2	TGCGCCAGCAGCTCCGATGTTCCGGGACTAGCGGGAACGAACACCGGGGAGCTGTTTTTT	CASSSDVPGLAGTNTGELFF
-	TRBV6-5	-	TRBJ2-2	TGTGCCAGCAGTTACGCTGCCCTAGCGAAAGGGGAGCTGTTTTTT	CASSYAALAKGELFF
TRBD2	TRBV5-1	-	TRBJ2-5	TGCGCCAGCAGCTTGTCTACTAGCGGAGGCCTACGGGAGACCCAGTACTTC	CASSLSTSGGLRETQYF
TRBD2	TRBV11-3	-	TRBJ2-1	TGTGCCAGCAGCTTAGGTGGACTAGACTACAATGAGCAGTTCTTC	CASSLGGLDYNEQFF
-	TRBV7-3	few	TRBJ2-1	TGTGCCAGCAGCTCGCAGGGGTCTGAGCAGTTCTTC	CASSSQGSEQFF
-	TRBV6-1	-	TRBJ1-5	TGTGCCAGCAGTGAAGCGCCGGGACAAAATAGCAATCAGCCCCAGCATTTT	CASSEAPGQNSNQPQHF
TRBD2	TRBV6-1	-	TRBJ2-7	TGTGCCAGCAGTGAACTTGGGACTAGCGGATACGAGCAGTACTTC	CASSELGTSGYEQYF